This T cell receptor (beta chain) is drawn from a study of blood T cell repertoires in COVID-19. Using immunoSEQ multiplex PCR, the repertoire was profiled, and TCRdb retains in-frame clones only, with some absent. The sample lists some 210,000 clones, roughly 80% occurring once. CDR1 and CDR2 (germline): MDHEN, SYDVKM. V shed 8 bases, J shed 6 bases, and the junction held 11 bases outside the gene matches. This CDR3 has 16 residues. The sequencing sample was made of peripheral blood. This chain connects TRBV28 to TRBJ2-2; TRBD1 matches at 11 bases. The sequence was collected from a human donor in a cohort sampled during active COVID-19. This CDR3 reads CASGSRRTGGSGELFF. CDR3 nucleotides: TGTGCCAGCGGTAGTCGGAGGACAGGGGGCTCCGGGGAGCTGTTTTTT.